The next 25 T cell receptor beta chains were all read from a single sample in a study of T cell repertoires in cytomegalovirus infection. MiXCR, run by TCRdb on the reads, gives a single entry per CDR3 protein. The sample shows about 63,000 distinct CDR3 sequences, around 20% of them seen only once. No antigen has been identified for these receptors. The specimen was CD8+ T cells from cultured PBMCs, collected from culture after CMV antigen stimulation. These receptors all come from a human donor in good health (CMV status not recorded). Some clones in this sample may be carry-over from other donors' samples.

The rearrangement links TRBV30 to TRBJ1-5; 11 bases are a match to TRBD1. V was pared by 4 bases and J by 2 bases, with 7 bases of the junction left unmatched. The CDR3 contains 16 residues. Germline V gives CDR1 GTSNPN, CDR2 SVGIG (reference sequence). The DNA for the CDR3 is TGTGCCTGGAATTCGGGACAGGGGGACGGCAATCAGCCCCAGCATTTT. It codes for CAWNSGQGDGNQPQHF.

The V gene is TRBV6-1, the J gene TRBJ2-1; possibly TRBD2 for D (5 bases). This CDR3 spans 13 amino acids. Germline loops: CDR1 MNHNS, CDR2 SASEGT. Trimming cost V 7 bases and J 3 bases, with 10 bases left between them. CDR3 region: CASTPGFYNEQFF. The CDR3 DNA follows: TGTGCCAGCACTCCGGGGTTCTACAATGAGCAGTTCTTC.

This clonotype came up once. J is TRBJ2-7 and V is TRBV7-2; D ambiguous. Germline lookup yields CDR1 SGHTA and CDR2 FQGNSA. V gave up 5 bases and J gave up 0 bases, with 5 bases separating them. The CDR3 runs to 12 residues. The CDR3 sequence is CASSESSYEQYF. CDR3 in DNA: TGTGCCAGCAGCGAGAGCTCCTACGAGCAGTACTTC.

This rearrangement joins TRBV12-3 or TRBV12-4 to TRBJ1-5; D is unresolved. The CDR3 loop spans 14 amino acids. The ends were cut back, 6 bases at V and 0 bases at J, with 9 bases in the middle. CDR3 amino acids: CASRNKYSNQPQHF. The CDR3 DNA reads TGTGCCAGCAGGAATAAATATAGCAATCAGCCCCAGCATTTT.

The chain uses TRBV7-2 and TRBJ1-3, with 9 bases identical to TRBD1. J lost 0 bases, V lost 4 bases, and 4 bases had no gene match. The CDR3 covers 16 residues. CDR1 and CDR2 (germline): SGHTA, FQGNSA. As DNA, the CDR3 is TGTGCCAGCAGCTCCCCGGGACAGGGCTCTGGAAACACCATATATTTT. This gives the protein CASSSPGQGSGNTIYF.

The rearrangement joins TRBV7-8 to TRBJ2-1; no definite D call. Germline-derived CDR1 and CDR2 are SGHVS and FQNEAQ. V gave up 7 bases and J gave up 6 bases, with 7 bases separating them. The CDR3 loop spans 11 amino acids. The CDR3 reads CASNPGNEQFF. The CDR3 DNA follows: TGTGCCAGCAATCCGGGCAATGAGCAGTTCTTC.

In its sample, this clonotype was seen a few times. The chain has TRBV7-2 and TRBJ2-5, with D perhaps matching TRBD2 (7 bases). CDR1 and CDR2 from the germline V gene are SGHTA and FQGNSA. V lost 3 bases to trimming and J lost 1 base, with 9 bases between them. The CDR3 totals 14 residues. The DNA for the CDR3 is TGTGCCAGCAGCTTCCGGGGGGCCCAAGAGACCCAGTACTTC. Translating it yields CASSFRGAQETQYF.

This clonotype was seen a few times. A read error is possible here, since a much larger clone lies one base away. The V call is TRBV28, the J call TRBJ1-1, with no clear D. V shed 4 bases and J shed 1 base, with 4 bases lying between them. Germline V gene sequence: CDR1 MDHEN, CDR2 SYDVKM. The CDR3 loop spans 12 amino acids. The CDR3 sequence: CASSSWNTEAFF. CDR3 DNA: TGTGCCAGCAGTTCATGGAACACTGAAGCTTTCTTT.

The chain couples TRBV7-2 to TRBJ2-7; 9 bases align to TRBD2. The CDR3 loop spans 16 amino acids. Germline V gene data show CDR1 as SGHTA and CDR2 as FQGNSA. The ends lost 5 bases at V and 1 base at J; junction bases unmatched: 9. The DNA for the CDR3 is TGTGCCAGCAGCCACGGCGGACTAGCGCGGTCCTACGAGCAGTACTTC. Its translation: CASSHGGLARSYEQYF.

This clonotype was picked up a small number of times. The rearrangement links TRBV11-2 to TRBJ1-2; D is perhaps TRBD1 (5 bases). The V and J ends lost 3 bases and 8 bases respectively, with 13 bases between them. The CDR3 contains 13 residues. CDR1 is SGHAT and CDR2 is FQNNGV in the germline V gene. The CDR3 DNA follows: TGTGCCAGCAGCTTTGGGGGTCTCGAGGGCTACACCTTC. As protein: CASSFGGLEGYTF.

J is TRBJ1-3 and V is TRBV12-3 or TRBV12-4; D is uncertain. The CDR3 contains 12 residues. With 4 bases removed from V and 6 bases from J, the gap between germline ends came to 7 bases. CDR3 amino acids: CASSSNKNTIYF. The CDR3, as DNA: TGTGCCAGCAGTTCCAACAAAAACACCATATATTTT.

This clonotype was observed a handful of times. The gene calls are TRBV3-1 and TRBJ2-5, with TRBD1 matching 11 bases. Germline V gives CDR1 LGHDT, CDR2 YNNKEL (reference sequence). V dropped 6 bases and J dropped 4; count of bases not matched to a gene: 10. The CDR3 covers 16 residues. The CDR3 reads CASSQLDRGLRETQYF. In DNA form, the CDR3 reads TGTGCCAGCAGTCAACTGGACAGGGGGCTGAGAGAGACCCAGTACTTC.

The gene calls are TRBV19 and TRBJ1-1; D gene unclear. CDR1 and CDR2 from the germline V gene are LNHDA and SQIVND (reference sequence). V was trimmed by 5 bases and J by 1 base, leaving 11 bases between them. This CDR3 contains 14 residues. The CDR3 coding sequence is TGTGCCAGTAGTCGACAACCTTCGAACACTGAAGCTTTCTTT. It codes for CASSRQPSNTEAFF.

In this sample, this clonotype turned up a few times. Germline is not matched at one junction end, which may reflect a read error. This chain connects TRBV7-2 to TRBJ1-4; D not resolved. The CDR3 is made up of 17 amino acids. Per germline, CDR1 SGHTA and CDR2 FQGNSA. The CDR3 here is CAGSLAHLGLMNEKLFF. CDR3 nucleotides: TGTGCCGGCAGCTTAGCCCACCTTGGACTGATGAATGAAAAACTGTTTTTT.

This clonotype was observed at least ten times. The genes are TRBV7-8 and TRBJ1-5; no clear D. Trimming took off 2 bases at V and 2 bases at J, with 22 bases between the two ends. This CDR3 comprises 19 residues. Germline V lookup: CDR1 SGHVS, CDR2 FQNEAQ. The CDR3 loop reads CASSLNWALLSGGNQPQHF. The CDR3 bases are TGTGCCAGCAGCTTAAATTGGGCACTTCTTAGTGGGGGCAATCAGCCCCAGCATTTT.

V and J are TRBV7-9 and TRBJ2-2; 11 nucleotides agree with TRBD2. The CDR3 has 15 amino acids. The germline gives CDR1 SEHNR, CDR2 FQNEAQ (reference sequence). The ends lost 5 bases at V and 4 bases at J; junction bases unmatched: 3. The DNA for the CDR3 is TGTGCCAGCAGCCGGGGACTAGCGGCCACCGGGGAGCTGTTTTTT. The encoded protein is CASSRGLAATGELFF.

J is TRBJ1-2 and V is TRBV5-4, with D perhaps matching TRBD1 (6 bases). The germline V gene encodes CDR1 SGHNT and CDR2 YYREEE (reference sequence). The CDR3 is 14 residues long. V lost 4 bases, J lost 8 bases, and 18 bases lay in between. CDR3 protein: CASSPGQSGMGYTF. In DNA form, the CDR3 reads TGTGCCAGCAGCCCCGGACAGAGCGGTATGGGCTACACCTTC.

The chain links TRBV12-3 or TRBV12-4 to TRBJ2-5; a possible D gene is TRBD1 (5 bases). The CDR3 totals 14 residues. Trimming left V 5 bases short and J 2 bases short, with 12 bases between. CDR3 in amino acids: CASSAIRQQETQYF. CDR3 nucleotides: TGTGCCAGCAGTGCGATAAGACAGCAAGAGACCCAGTACTTC.

The gene calls are TRBV7-2 and TRBJ1-5; D is unclear. The CDR3 runs 15 residues. The V end lost 0 bases, the J end lost 1 base, and 7 bases lay between the germline ends. CDR1 SGHTA and CDR2 FQGNSA come from the germline V gene. The CDR3 protein is CASSLALDSNQPQHF. The CDR3 DNA reads as TGTGCCAGCAGCTTAGCATTAGACAGCAATCAGCCCCAGCATTTT.

The V gene is TRBV6-1, the J gene TRBJ2-5; D not certain. V was trimmed by 2 bases and J by 0 bases, leaving 4 bases between them. Per germline, CDR1 MNHNS and CDR2 SASEGT. The CDR3 runs to 13 residues. The CDR3 coding sequence is TGTGCCAGCAGTGAAAACAACCAAGAGACCCAGTACTTC. This sequence encodes CASSENNQETQYF.

The chain uses TRBV7-2 and TRBJ2-3; 7 nucleotides line up with TRBD1. This CDR3 is built from 17 residues. The ends lost 5 bases at V and 0 bases at J; junction bases unmatched: 11. Germline CDR1 is SGHTA and CDR2 is FQGNSA. The CDR3 DNA is TGTGCCAGCAGCCGAAGGGACAGTCGCTCTAGCACAGATACGCAGTATTTT. This codes for CASSRRDSRSSTDTQYF.

This clonotype was counted between two and nine times. The chain employs TRBV4-3 and TRBJ2-3; D is possibly TRBD2 (6 bases). The CDR3 has 21 residues. Per the germline V gene, CDR1 is LGHNA and CDR2 is YSLEER. Trimming left V 0 bases short and J 2 bases short, with 27 bases between. CDR3 sequence reads: CASSQDSKRAYVLTPTDTQYF. The CDR3 region has the DNA TGCGCCAGCAGCCAAGATTCTAAGCGGGCCTACGTGTTGACACCCACAGATACGCAGTATTTT.

The J gene is TRBJ2-5, the V gene TRBV7-6, with D unclear. The CDR3 runs to 10 residues. The germline V and J ends were trimmed by 8 bases and 4 bases, with 5 bases remaining between them. CDR1 is SGHVS, CDR2 FNYEAQ, per germline. The CDR3 sequence: CASQGETQYF. The CDR3 coding sequence is TGTGCCAGCCAAGGAGAGACCCAGTACTTC.

The chain combines TRBV4-1 with TRBJ1-4; no reliable D call. Trimming stripped 0 bases from V and 3 bases from J, with 11 bases between. CDR1 is MGHRA and CDR2 is YSYEKL in the germline V gene. CDR3 size: 16 residues. The CDR3 sequence is CASSQDPHAPNEKLFF. CDR3 coding DNA: TGCGCCAGCAGCCAAGACCCTCACGCGCCTAATGAAAAACTGTTTTTT.

This clonotype appeared a few times. The chain uses TRBV11-2 and TRBJ2-2, with 8 bases identical to TRBD1. Germline V gene lookup returns CDR1 SGHAT and CDR2 FQNNGV. The CDR3 extends over 15 amino acids. With V trimmed by 10 bases and J by 1 base, 8 bases remained unmatched. CDR3 sequence reads: CAILIGTGNTGELFF. In DNA, the CDR3 is TGTGCCATCTTAATCGGGACAGGGAACACCGGGGAGCTGTTTTTT.